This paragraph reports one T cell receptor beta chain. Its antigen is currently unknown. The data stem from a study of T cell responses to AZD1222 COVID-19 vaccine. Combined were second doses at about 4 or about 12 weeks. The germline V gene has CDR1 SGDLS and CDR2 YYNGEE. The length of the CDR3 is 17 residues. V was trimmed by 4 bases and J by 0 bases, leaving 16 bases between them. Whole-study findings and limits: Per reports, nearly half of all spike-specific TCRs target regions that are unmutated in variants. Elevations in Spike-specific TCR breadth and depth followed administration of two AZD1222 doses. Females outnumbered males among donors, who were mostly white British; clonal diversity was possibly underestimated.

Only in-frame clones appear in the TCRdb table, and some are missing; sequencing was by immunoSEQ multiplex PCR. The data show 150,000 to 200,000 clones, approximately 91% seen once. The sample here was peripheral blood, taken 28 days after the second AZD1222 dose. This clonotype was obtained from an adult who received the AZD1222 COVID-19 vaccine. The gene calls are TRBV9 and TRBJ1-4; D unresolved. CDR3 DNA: TGTGCCAGCAGCTCCCGGGAGCCTCCCACAACTAATGAAAAACTGTTTTTT. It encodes CASSSREPPTTNEKLFF.